This TCR beta chain was documented in a study of T cells in localized non-small cell lung cancer. Assay: immunoSEQ multiplex PCR; the TCRdb copy retains only in-frame clones and omits some. The repertoire includes roughly 66,000 clones, roughly 90% of them detected once, and nearly 2% sits in the top ten. Trimming removed 3 bases from V and 6 bases from J, with 15 bases in between. CDR1 is SNHLY, CDR2 FYNNEI, per germline. This CDR3 region has 15 residues. The rearrangement uses TRBV2 and TRBJ1-5, with a tentative D call TRBD1 (6 bases). The sample was peripheral blood, taken before any cancer treatment. The receptor's source is a woman between 35 and 70 years old with stage I lung adenocarcinoma. The chain's CDR3 is CASSDSGRGSQPQHF. CDR3 sequence (DNA): TGTGCCAGCAGTGACTCGGGCAGGGGTAGTCAGCCCCAGCATTTT.